This section outlines one T cell receptor (beta chain) sequence together with its context. The data belong to a study of blood T cell repertoires in COVID-19. Some clones are missing from TCRdb's copy, which holds only in-frame ones; the method was immunoSEQ multiplex PCR. The repertoire includes tens of thousands of clones, nearly 90% of them detected once, and 5% to 6.5% sits in the top ten. The germline V gene has CDR1 SEHNR and CDR2 FQNEAQ (reference sequence). Trimming took off 1 base at V and 0 bases at J, with 10 bases between the two ends. This CDR3 spans 17 amino acids. The clonotype originates from a man in his fifties or sixties with acute or convalescent COVID-19. The chain links TRBV7-9 to TRBJ1-6; D is uncertain. The sample consisted of peripheral blood. CDR3 residues: CASSLGSVSSYNSPLHF. DNA of the CDR3: TGTGCCAGCAGCTTAGGGTCGGTGAGCTCCTATAATTCACCCCTCCACTTT.